This is a list of T cell receptor beta chains from one sample in a study of graft-versus-host responses after intestinal transplantation. Data came from immunoSEQ multiplex PCR; TCRdb stores just in-frame clones and leaves some out. The sample lists some 93,000 clones, roughly nine tenths occurring once. No antigen has been identified for these receptors. The sample was unstimulated CD8+ T cells sorted from spleen or lymph node cells, taken before intestinal transplant. These receptors all come from a human donor who received an intestinal transplant. The CDR3 runs from the conserved cysteine through the conserved F or W. A D gene is named only where the DNA matches it firmly. Where a row states a size, it is once, few, many or the class of an expanded clone; other rows omit it.

V gene | CDR3 length | clone size | D gene | CDR3 protein
TRBV5-6 | 15 | NA | TRBD1 | CASSLLTTGHNEQFF
TRBV5-1 | 14 | NA | NA | CASSLADSLYEQYF
TRBV30 | 14 | NA | TRBD1 | CAWTSPGGSYGYTF
TRBV2 | 14 | NA | TRBD1 | CASRDRGAGETQYF
TRBV28 | 12 | NA | NA | CASRIQGTEAFF
TRBV6-6 | 12 | few | NA | CASGGGGTEAFF
TRBV28 | 13 | NA | TRBD1 | CASSFGTGLEAFF
TRBV20-1 | 10 | NA | TRBD1 | CRGTAYEQYF
TRBV4-1 | 15 | NA | NA | CASSQEAGSNQPQHF
TRBV30 | 13 | NA | NA | CAWSAAGPNEQFF
TRBV12-5 | 19 | NA | TRBD1 | CASGLVVTGTGATTDTQYF
TRBV5-1 | 17 | NA | NA | CASSETGPHRRTEKLFF
TRBV30 | 14 | NA | TRBD1 | CAWSGGQGTDTQYF
TRBV28 | 16 | NA | NA | CASSLFLTDSNQPQHF
TRBV4-3 | 15 | NA | TRBD2 | CASSPGLAGGAEQYF
TRBV27 | 14 | NA | TRBD1 | CASNPTGYQETQYF
TRBV4-3 | 15 | once | TRBD1 | CASSQDRQGDSPLHF
TRBV6-5 | 14 | NA | TRBD1 | CASSWTGVGLEQYF
TRBV7-6 | 12 | NA | NA | CAADGPGVGQYF
TRBV19 | 14 | NA | NA | CASTDPGWDTEAFF
TRBV27 | 14 | NA | NA | CASSLGQGAYEQYF
TRBV5-6 | 15 | NA | NA | CASSLGGGLHQPQHF
TRBV12-1 | 21 | NA | NA | CASSTYLAGKGLLPTFYEQYF
TRBV9 | 12 | NA | NA | CASSAQGDEQFF
TRBV10-1 | 13 | NA | NA | CASSPRSAGEMFF
TRBV15 | 16 | NA | NA | CATSRDGQGWPDTQYF